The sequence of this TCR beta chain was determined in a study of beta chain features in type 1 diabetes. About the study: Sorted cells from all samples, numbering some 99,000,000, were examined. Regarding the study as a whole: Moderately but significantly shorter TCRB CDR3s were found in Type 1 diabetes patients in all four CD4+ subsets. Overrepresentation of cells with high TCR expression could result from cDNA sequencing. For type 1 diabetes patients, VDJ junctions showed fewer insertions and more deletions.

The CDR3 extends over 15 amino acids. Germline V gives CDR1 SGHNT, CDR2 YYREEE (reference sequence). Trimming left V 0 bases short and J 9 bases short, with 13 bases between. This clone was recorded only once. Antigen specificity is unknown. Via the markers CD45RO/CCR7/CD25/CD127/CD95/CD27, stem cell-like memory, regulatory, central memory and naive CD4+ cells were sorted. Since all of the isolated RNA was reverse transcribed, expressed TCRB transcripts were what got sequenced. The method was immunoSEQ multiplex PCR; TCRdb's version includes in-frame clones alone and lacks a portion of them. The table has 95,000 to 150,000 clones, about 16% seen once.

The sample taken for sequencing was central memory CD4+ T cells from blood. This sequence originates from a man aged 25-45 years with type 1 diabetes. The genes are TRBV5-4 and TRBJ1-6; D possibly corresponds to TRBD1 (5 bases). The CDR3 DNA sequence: TGTGCCAGCAGCTTGGATCAGGGATCGAGTTCACCCCTCCACTTT. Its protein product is CASSLDQGSSSPLHF.